Included here is one T cell receptor (beta chain) sequence, with context. Its antigen is unknown. Diagnosing involved the use of clinical symptoms, serum thyroxine and TRAb, thyroid ultrasound and orbital computed tomography. Fresh peripheral blood, less than 11 ml of it, supplied the PBMCs. The sample belongs to a study of T cells in Graves' hyperthyroidism and ophthalmopathy. Study in general: Peripheral blood was secured at the point of initial diagnosis, before any treatment.

This CDR3 is 17 amino acids long. The V and J ends lost 2 bases and 1 base respectively, with 15 bases between them. Per the germline V gene, CDR1 is MNHEY and CDR2 is SMNVEV (reference sequence). It was RNA transcripts that yielded the amplified TCR beta CDR3 regions. The HTBI set primed first-round TCR CDR3 RT-PCR. TCRdb re-called the multiplex PCR reads through MiXCR, storing one row per CDR3 protein. This table holds about 580,000 distinct CDR3 sequences, roughly 13% found once. Findings and caveats of the study: The blood repertoire included most of the expanded thyroid clonotypes above 0.001.

The receptor was derived from a woman in her twenties or thirties with Graves' hyperthyroidism that later progressed to Graves' ophthalmopathy. Sequencing used blood. This chain connects TRBV27 to TRBJ2-4; D perhaps matches TRBD1 (6 bases). For the CDR3, the DNA is TGTGCCAGCAGTTTAAGGACAGCCCTGGGGGCCAAAAACATTCAGTACTTC. This gives the protein CASSLRTALGAKNIQYF.